This passage covers 11 T cell receptor beta chains from one sample sequenced in a study of breast tumors, draining lymph nodes, adjacent tissues. TCRdb ran MiXCR on the multiplex PCR reads and lists one entry per CDR3 protein. The repertoire holds approximately 150,000 distinct CDR3 sequences, with about 33% as singletons. Breast cancer patients provided tissue from their axillary draining lymph nodes. Sequencing used axillary lymph node tissue. The receptors derive from a female donor with breast cancer. Some clones in this sample may be carry-over from other donors' samples.

J is TRBJ1-4 and V is TRBV30, with 9 bases fitting TRBD1. V shed 8 bases, J shed 5 bases, and the junction held 9 bases outside the gene matches. Per the germline V gene, CDR1 is GTSNPN and CDR2 is SVGIG (reference sequence). This CDR3 is 14 amino acids long. The CDR3 loop reads CARDPGTGNEKLFF. For the CDR3, the DNA is TGTGCCCGGGACCCAGGGACAGGGAATGAAAAACTGTTTTTT.

This clonotype was observed at least ten times. The chain uses TRBV6-6 and TRBJ2-1; weak D call: TRBD1 (5 bases). The CDR3 length is 17 residues. Trimming cost V 5 bases and J 4 bases, with 21 bases left between them. Germline CDR1 is MNHNY and CDR2 is SVGAGI (reference sequence). CDR3 loop: CASSDRLLGRTYNEQFF. Here the CDR3 DNA reads TGTGCCAGCAGTGACCGTTTGCTAGGAAGGACATACAATGAGCAGTTCTTC.

This clonotype was counted many times. The gene calls are TRBV12-3 or TRBV12-4 and TRBJ1-2; D is possibly TRBD1 (5 bases). The length of the CDR3 is 15 residues. V dropped 3 bases and J dropped 3 bases, with 14 bases sitting between them. The CDR3 DNA reads as TGTGCCAGCAGTTTCTACAGGCCCCTCCACTATGGCTACACCTTC. Protein: CASSFYRPLHYGYTF.

This rearrangement joins TRBV7-9 to TRBJ1-6, with a possible D match to TRBD1 (5 bases). The CDR3 has 14 amino acids. Per germline, CDR1 SEHNR and CDR2 FQNEAQ (reference sequence). The V and J ends lost 7 bases and 9 bases respectively, with 16 bases between them. Written as DNA, the CDR3 is TGTGCCAGCAACCTGGGACGGGGTGGTTCACCCCTCCACTTT. Protein: CASNLGRGGSPLHF.

Details on this clonotype: This sequence may be a read error, since a much larger clone differs from it by one base. This rearrangement joins TRBV6-6 to TRBJ2-2; D may match TRBD1 or TRBD2 (6 bases each). Germline V gene sequence: CDR1 MNHNY, CDR2 SVGAGI (reference sequence). The CDR3 is 14 amino acids. The germline V and J ends were trimmed by 6 bases and 6 bases, with 14 bases remaining between them. The CDR3 coding sequence is TGTGCCAGCAGACCAAACAGGGAGGCCGGGGAGCTGTTTTTT. Translated, it gives CASRPNREAGELFF.

The sample holds many counts of this clonotype. The chain has TRBV2 and TRBJ1-2; 9 bases are shared with TRBD1. V shed 6 bases, J shed 4 bases, and the junction held 3 bases outside the gene matches. The germline V gene has CDR1 SNHLY and CDR2 FYNNEI. The length of the CDR3 is 13 residues. The CDR3 reads CASSRTGVYGYTF. CDR3 in DNA: TGTGCCAGCAGCAGGACAGGGGTCTATGGCTACACCTTC. Looking up the rest from reference TRBV2 and TRBJ1-2 gives the full variable domain: EPEVTQTPSHQVTQMGQEVILRCVPISNHLYFYWYRQILGQKVEFLVSFYNNEISEKSEIFDDQFSVERPDGSNFTLKIRSTKLEDSAMYFCASSRTGVYGYTFGSGTRLTVV.

This clonotype was counted ten times or more. V is TRBV4-1 and J is TRBJ2-5; no firm D call. The CDR3 loop spans 13 amino acids. The germline CDR1 and CDR2 sequences are MGHRA and YSYEKL. Deletions cut 2 bases from V and 4 bases from J, with 8 bases between. The CDR3 nucleotides are TGCGCCAGCAGCCAATGGCGGACAGAGACCCAGTACTTC. It yields the protein CASSQWRTETQYF.

At least ten counts were recorded for this clonotype. This rearrangement joins TRBV7-2 to TRBJ2-5; D uncertain. Per germline, CDR1 SGHTA and CDR2 FQGNSA. V was trimmed by 1 base and J by 1 base, leaving 10 bases between them. The CDR3 consists of 15 residues. The CDR3 DNA reads as TGTGCCAGCAGCTTAGGGTTGAGGTCCCAAGAGACCCAGTACTTC. Translating it yields CASSLGLRSQETQYF.

At least ten counts were recorded for this clonotype. The J gene is TRBJ2-3, the V gene TRBV20-1; 7 nucleotides align to TRBD2. The CDR3 has 15 residues. The germline V gene encodes CDR1 DFQATT and CDR2 SNEGSKA (reference sequence). The ends lost 2 bases at V and 2 bases at J; junction bases unmatched: 7. CDR3 protein: CSARTGTIDTDTQYF. The CDR3 DNA reads TGCAGTGCTAGAACCGGGACTATCGACACAGATACGCAGTATTTT.

This clonotype was counted ten times or more. The V gene is TRBV6-1, the J gene TRBJ2-5; D unclear. CDR3 length equals 14 residues. The ends were cut back, 3 bases at V and 5 bases at J, with 13 bases in the middle. The germline V gene encodes CDR1 MNHNS and CDR2 SASEGT. The CDR3 protein is CASSDPGSWETQYF. CDR3 DNA sequence: TGTGCCAGCAGTGATCCCGGATCATGGGAGACCCAGTACTTC.

With respect to this clonotype: Being one base from a much bigger clone, this may be a read error. The chain employs TRBV20-1 and TRBJ1-5; TRBD1 might be the D (6 bases). Germline values: CDR1 DFQATT, CDR2 SNEGSKA (reference sequence). The CDR3 has 13 amino acids. In nucleotides, the CDR3 is TGCAGTGCTCGCAGGGGATCGGATCAGCCCCTGCATTTT. Its protein product is CSARRGSDQPLHF.